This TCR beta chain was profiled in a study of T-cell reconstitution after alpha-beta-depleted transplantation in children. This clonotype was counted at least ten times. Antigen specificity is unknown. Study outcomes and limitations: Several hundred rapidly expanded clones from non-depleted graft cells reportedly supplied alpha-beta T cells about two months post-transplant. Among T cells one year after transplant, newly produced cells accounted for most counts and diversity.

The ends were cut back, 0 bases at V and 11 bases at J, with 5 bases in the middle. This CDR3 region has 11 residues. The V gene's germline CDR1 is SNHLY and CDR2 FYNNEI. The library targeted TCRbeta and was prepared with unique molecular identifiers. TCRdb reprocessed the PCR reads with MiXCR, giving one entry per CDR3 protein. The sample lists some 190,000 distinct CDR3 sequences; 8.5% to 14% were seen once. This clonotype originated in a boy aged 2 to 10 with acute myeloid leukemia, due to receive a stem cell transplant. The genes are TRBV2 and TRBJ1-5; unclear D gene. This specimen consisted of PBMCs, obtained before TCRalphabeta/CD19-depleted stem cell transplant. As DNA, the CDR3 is TGTGCCAGCAGTGAAGCGTCGGCCCAGCATTTT. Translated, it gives CASSEASAQHF.